The 21 T cell receptor beta chains below were found in one sample sequenced in a study of shared clonotypes between healthy human individuals (dated by TCRdb to 2018 to 2021). The library was generated by the immunoSEQ multiplex PCR assay. TCRdb provides this immuneACCESS table in a form limited to in-frame rearrangements. Some clones are lacking; in checked studies, under half of them reflect an unresolved V gene, and why the rest are absent is not known. The sample table shows about 2 million clones, and just under 95% are seen once. The ten largest clones take up 0.9% to 1.5% of the sample. CD8 naive samples were obtained by positive selection for CCR7 among CD45RO-negative cells, yielding a CD45RA+CCR7+ population from which TemRA cells were excluded. Source material: naive CD8+ T cells sorted from blood. The label giving this sample's cell subset or site can be read as: CD45RA+CCR7+. Source of these receptors: a young man in good health.

This clone was detected only once. This chain links TRBV15 with TRBJ2-3; the D gene could be TRBD1 or TRBD2 (5 bases each). V was shortened by 4 bases and J by 8 bases, with 13 bases between the two germline ends. This CDR3 comprises 13 residues. The germline V gene has CDR1 LNHNV and CDR2 YYDKDF (reference sequence). In DNA, the CDR3 is TGTGCCACCAGCATCCCACTCGGGACTACGCAGTATTTT. Protein: CATSIPLGTTQYF.

V usage is TRBV21-1 and J usage is TRBJ2-3; the table names TRBD1, a call not compared with the DNA. TRBV21-1 is annotated as a pseudogene. The CDR3 loop spans 14 amino acids. The DNA for the CDR3 is TGTGCCAGCAGCAAGGGGGCGAATGTGGATACGCAGTATTTT. Protein: CASSKGANVDTQYF.

This chain uses TRBV7-2 with TRBJ2-1; D is possibly TRBD1 (5 bases). The CDR3 length is 19 residues. V was clipped by 5 bases and J by 6 bases, with 29 bases between them. Germline CDR1 and CDR2: SGHTA and FQGNSA. CDR3 residues: CASSPRVDIPQYRSNEQFF. Here the CDR3 DNA reads TGTGCCAGCAGCCCCCGAGTGGACATCCCTCAGTACCGAAGCAATGAGCAGTTCTTC.

V is TRBV5-6 and J is TRBJ1-6, with a tentative D call TRBD1 (5 bases). CDR3 length: 16 amino acids. V was trimmed by 2 bases and J by 4 bases, leaving 13 bases between them. Per the germline V gene, CDR1 is SGHDT and CDR2 is YYEEEE. CDR3 nucleotides: TGTGCCAGCAGCTTCGCGACAGAGGTATATAATTCACCCCTCCACTTT. Protein: CASSFATEVYNSPLHF.

The chain is built from TRBV5-1 and TRBJ2-1; 13 bases map to TRBD2. There are 16 residues in the CDR3. CDR1 and CDR2 (germline): SGHRS, YFSETQ. Trimming cost V 4 bases and J 9 bases; bases outside gene matches: 10. The CDR3: CASSITSGGAPTEQFF. The CDR3, as DNA: TGCGCCAGCAGCATAACTAGCGGGGGGGCCCCTACTGAGCAGTTCTTC.

The rearrangement joins TRBV27 to TRBJ2-2; possibly TRBD2 for D (6 bases). CDR3 length: 16 residues. V lost 5 bases to trimming and J lost 7 bases, with 20 bases between them. CDR1 is MNHEY, CDR2 SMNVEV, per germline (reference sequence). CDR3 loop: CASSILARADFGELFF. The CDR3 coding sequence is TGTGCCAGCAGTATACTAGCAAGGGCCGACTTCGGGGAGCTGTTTTTT.

As concerns this clone: The sample contains more than one DNA sequence encoding this CDR3. J is TRBJ1-1 and V is TRBV13; perhaps TRBD1 as D (6 bases). This CDR3 spans 12 amino acids. V lost 0 bases and J lost 8, with 7 bases in between. Germline V gene lookup returns CDR1 PRHDT and CDR2 FYEKMQ (reference sequence). CDR3: CASSLGQGEAFF. DNA for the CDR3: TGTGCCAGCAGCTTAGGACAGGGAGAAGCTTTCTTT.

V and J are TRBV4-1 and TRBJ2-7, with TRBD2 matching 12 bases. V lost 3 bases, J lost 3 bases, and 6 bases stayed unmatched. Germline V gene data show CDR1 as MGHRA and CDR2 as YSYEKL. The CDR3 runs to 16 residues. The CDR3 sequence is CASSHLTSGGLYEQYF. The CDR3 DNA reads TGCGCCAGCAGCCACCTGACTAGCGGGGGCCTCTACGAGCAGTACTTC.

This chain joins TRBV27 and TRBJ2-1; either TRBD1 or TRBD2 may supply D (5 bases each). CDR1 and CDR2 (germline): MNHEY, SMNVEV (reference sequence). The CDR3 spans 15 residues. Trimming stripped 6 bases from V and 4 bases from J, with 16 bases between. The CDR3 region is CASSPISGLYNEQFF. The CDR3 DNA follows: TGTGCCAGCAGCCCAATTTCGGGGCTTTACAATGAGCAGTTCTTC.

The rearrangement joins TRBV4-1 to TRBJ2-3; 7 bases agree with TRBD1. Germline V CDR1 and CDR2: MGHRA, YSYEKL. There are 15 residues in the CDR3. J gave up 6 bases and V 1 base, and 7 bases lay outside the gene matches. The CDR3, as DNA: TGCGCCAGCAGCCAAGGGGTGGGACAGCGGGATACGCAGTATTTT. Translating it yields CASSQGVGQRDTQYF.

The CDR3 bases are TGTGCCAGTAGTATCACTGGAGATACGCAGTATTTT. Protein product: CASSITGDTQYF. The V call is TRBV19, the J call TRBJ2-3; unclear D gene. The ends were cut back, 3 bases at V and 5 bases at J, with 6 bases in the middle. This CDR3 is built from 12 residues. Germline V gives CDR1 LNHDA, CDR2 SQIVND (reference sequence).

This clone was recorded once. Other DNA sequences in the sample encode the same CDR3. The rearrangement uses TRBV2 and TRBJ2-1; D is undetermined. In germline, CDR1 is SNHLY, CDR2 FYNNEI. V was clipped by 3 bases and J by 0 bases, with 6 bases between them. The CDR3 covers 14 residues. CDR3: CASSDANSYNEQFF. Here the CDR3 DNA reads TGTGCCAGCAGTGACGCGAACTCCTACAATGAGCAGTTCTTC.

The V gene is TRBV5-6, the J gene TRBJ2-7; tentative D call: TRBD2 (5 bases). CDR3 length: 15 amino acids. The V end lost 4 bases, the J end lost 5 bases, and 19 bases lay between the germline ends. Germline CDR1 SGHDT, CDR2 YYEEEE. The CDR3 sequence is CASSPEVWGSDEQYF. Here the CDR3 DNA reads TGTGCCAGCAGCCCGGAGGTGTGGGGATCGGACGAGCAGTACTTC.

V and J are TRBV7-9 and TRBJ2-2; D unclear. Per germline, CDR1 SEHNR and CDR2 FQNEAQ (reference sequence). The CDR3 totals 12 residues. Deletions cut 9 bases from V and 5 bases from J, with 10 bases between. For the CDR3, the DNA is TGTGCCAGTTCACAGAGGACCGGGGAGCTGTTTTTT. It translates to CASSQRTGELFF.

This rearrangement joins TRBV7-9 to TRBJ2-7, with 7 nucleotides matching TRBD1. The CDR3 spans 15 residues. V shed 6 bases and J 0 bases; nucleotides not matched to a gene: 8. Germline CDR1 and CDR2: SEHNR and FQNEAQ (reference sequence). The CDR3 region has the DNA TGTGCCAGCAGGCAAACCGGGGACAGCTCCTACGAGCAGTACTTC. It translates to CASRQTGDSSYEQYF.

This chain joins TRBV11-3 and TRBJ1-6; 7 bases line up with TRBD1. V dropped 5 bases and J dropped 10; count of bases not matched to a gene: 17. The CDR3 length is 17 residues. In germline, CDR1 is SGHNT, CDR2 YENEEA. Here the CDR3 DNA reads TGTGCCAGCAGCCCCCGGTGGAGCAGGGGGATTTGGTCACCCCTCCACTTT. Protein product: CASSPRWSRGIWSPLHF. Complete variable domain (other parts from reference TRBV11-3 and TRBJ1-6): EAGVVQSPRYKIIEKKQPVAFWCNPISGHNTLYWYLQNLGQGPELLIRYENEEAVDDSQLPKDRFSAERLKGVDSTLKIQPAELGDSAVYLCASSPRWSRGIWSPLHFGNGTRLTVT.

The gene calls are TRBV11-2 and TRBJ1-1; TRBD1 aligns across 7 bases. This CDR3 comprises 13 residues. Per germline, CDR1 SGHAT and CDR2 FQNNGV. After removal of 5 bases from V and 4 bases from J, the junction contained 4 bases not matched to a gene. CDR3 in amino acids: CASSPGGGTEAFF. In DNA form, the CDR3 reads TGTGCCAGCAGCCCAGGGGGTGGCACTGAAGCTTTCTTT.

This rearrangement joins TRBV6-1 to TRBJ1-2; D possibly corresponds to TRBD1 (5 bases). V lost 7 bases and J 6 bases, leaving 15 bases between the germline ends. Germline CDR1 is MNHNS and CDR2 is SASEGT. This CDR3 spans 13 amino acids. Written as DNA, the CDR3 is TGTGCCAGCACGCCAGGGACTGTCGATGGCTACACCTTC. Amino acid sequence: CASTPGTVDGYTF.

V usage is TRBV29-1 and J usage is TRBJ1-2; D perhaps matches TRBD1 (5 bases). CDR1 SQVTM and CDR2 ANQGSEA come from the germline V gene. This CDR3 spans 15 amino acids. The V end lost 0 bases, the J end lost 7 bases, and 18 bases lay between the germline ends. CDR3 coding DNA: TGCAGCGTTGAAGAATTCGGGGGGGGTTACGGTGGCTACACCTTC. Translated, it gives CSVEEFGGGYGGYTF.

This clone occurred once. The V and J genes are TRBV6-6 and TRBJ2-7, with D perhaps assigned TRBD1 or TRBD2 (5 bases each). The CDR3 spans 14 residues. The germline V and J ends were trimmed by 5 bases and 0 bases, with 11 bases remaining between them. Germline-derived CDR1 and CDR2 are MNHNY and SVGAGI (reference sequence). This CDR3 is CASSEGTDSYEQYF. Written as DNA, the CDR3 is TGTGCCAGCAGTGAGGGGACGGACTCCTACGAGCAGTACTTC.

The gene calls are TRBV9 and TRBJ1-6; D remains unclear. This CDR3 region has 14 residues. Deletions cut 3 bases from V and 7 bases from J, with 11 bases between. Looked up from germline, CDR1 is SGDLS and CDR2 is YYNGEE. CDR3 sequence reads: CASSASSGNSPLHF. In DNA form, the CDR3 reads TGTGCCAGCAGCGCGTCTTCGGGCAATTCACCCCTCCACTTT. The full variable domain, completed using reference TRBV9 and TRBJ1-6, is DSGVTQTPKHLITATGQRVTLRCSPRSGDLSVYWYQQSLDQGLQFLIQYYNGEERAKGNILERFSAQQFPDLHSELNLSSLELGDSALYFCASSASSGNSPLHFGNGTRLTVT.